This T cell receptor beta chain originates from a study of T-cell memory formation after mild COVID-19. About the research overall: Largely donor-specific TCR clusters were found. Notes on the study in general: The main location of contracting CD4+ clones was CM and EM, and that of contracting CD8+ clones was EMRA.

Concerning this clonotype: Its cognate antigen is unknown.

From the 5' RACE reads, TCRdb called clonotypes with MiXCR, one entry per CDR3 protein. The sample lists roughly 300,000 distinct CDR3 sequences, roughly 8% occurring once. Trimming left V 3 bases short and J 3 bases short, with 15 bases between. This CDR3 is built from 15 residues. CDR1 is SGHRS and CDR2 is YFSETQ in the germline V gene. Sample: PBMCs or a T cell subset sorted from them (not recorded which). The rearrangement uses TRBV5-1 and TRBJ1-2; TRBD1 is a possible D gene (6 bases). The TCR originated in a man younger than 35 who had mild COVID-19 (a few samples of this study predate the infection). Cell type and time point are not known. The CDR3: CASSSSGVEDYGYTF. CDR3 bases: TGCGCCAGCAGCTCTTCAGGGGTAGAAGACTATGGCTACACCTTC.